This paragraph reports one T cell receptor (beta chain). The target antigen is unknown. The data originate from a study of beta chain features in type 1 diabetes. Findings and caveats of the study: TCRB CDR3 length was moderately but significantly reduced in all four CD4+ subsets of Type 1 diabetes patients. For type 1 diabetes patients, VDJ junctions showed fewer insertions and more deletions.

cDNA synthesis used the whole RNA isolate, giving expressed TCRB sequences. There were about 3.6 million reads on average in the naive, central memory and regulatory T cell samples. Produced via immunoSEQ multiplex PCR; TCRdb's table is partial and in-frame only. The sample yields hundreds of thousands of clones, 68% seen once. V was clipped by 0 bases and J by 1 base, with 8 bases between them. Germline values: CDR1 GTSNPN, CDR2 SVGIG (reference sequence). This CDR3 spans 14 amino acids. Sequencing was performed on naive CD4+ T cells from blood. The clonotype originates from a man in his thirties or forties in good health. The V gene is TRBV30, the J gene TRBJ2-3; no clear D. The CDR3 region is CAWSVYPGTDTQYF. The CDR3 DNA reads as TGTGCCTGGAGTGTCTATCCTGGCACAGATACGCAGTATTTT.